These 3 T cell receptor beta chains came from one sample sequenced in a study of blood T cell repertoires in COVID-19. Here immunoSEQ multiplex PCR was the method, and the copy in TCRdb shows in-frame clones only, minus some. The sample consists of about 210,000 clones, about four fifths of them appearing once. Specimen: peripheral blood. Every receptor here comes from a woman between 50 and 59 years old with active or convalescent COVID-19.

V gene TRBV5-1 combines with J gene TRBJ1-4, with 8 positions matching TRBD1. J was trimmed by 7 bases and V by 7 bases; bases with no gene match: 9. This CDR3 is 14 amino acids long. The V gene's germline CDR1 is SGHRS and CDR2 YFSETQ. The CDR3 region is CASHLGQGAEKLFF. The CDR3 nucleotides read TGCGCCAGCCATCTCGGGCAGGGGGCTGAAAAACTGTTTTTT.

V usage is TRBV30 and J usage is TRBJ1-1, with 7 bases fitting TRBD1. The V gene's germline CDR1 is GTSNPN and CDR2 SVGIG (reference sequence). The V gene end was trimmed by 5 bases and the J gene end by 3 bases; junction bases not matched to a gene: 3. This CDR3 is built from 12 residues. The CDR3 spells CAWEGTDTEAFF. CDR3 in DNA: TGTGCCTGGGAGGGGACAGACACTGAAGCTTTCTTT.

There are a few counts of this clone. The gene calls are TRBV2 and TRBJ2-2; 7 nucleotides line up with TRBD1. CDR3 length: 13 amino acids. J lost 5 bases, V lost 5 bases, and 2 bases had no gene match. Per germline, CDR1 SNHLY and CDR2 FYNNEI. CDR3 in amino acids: CASSLGQTGELFF. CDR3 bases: TGTGCCAGCAGTCTGGGACAGACCGGGGAGCTGTTTTTT. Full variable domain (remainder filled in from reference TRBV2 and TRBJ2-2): EPEVTQTPSHQVTQMGQEVILRCVPISNHLYFYWYRQILGQKVEFLVSFYNNEISEKSEIFDDQFSVERPDGSNFTLKIRSTKLEDSAMYFCASSLGQTGELFFGEGSRLTVL.